The rows below give T cell receptor beta chains drawn from one sample of a study of T cell repertoires in cytomegalovirus infection. TCRdb called the reads again in MiXCR, with one record for every CDR3 protein. The data contain a few hundred thousand distinct CDR3 sequences, 34% of them seen just once; the ten biggest clones take up roughly 14%. These receptors lack a known antigen. Sequenced here: cultured PBMCs, sampled from culture after CMV antigen stimulation. These receptors all come from a human donor in good health (CMV status not recorded). Some clones in this sample may be carry-over from other donors' samples. CDR3s include the opening cysteine and the closing phenylalanine or tryptophan. A D gene is named only where the DNA matches it firmly. The size of a clone is reported for some rows only, either as once, few or many, or as a class for expanded clones.

cdr3_nt: TGTGCCAGTGGGTCGGTTTCGGGAGTAAGTTATAACAATGAGCAGTTCTTC
cdr3_aa: CASGSVSGVSYNNEQFF
d_call: -
clone_size: many
cdr3_length: 17
j_call: TRBJ2-1
v_call: TRBV7-2

cdr3_nt: TGTGCCTGGAGTGTTTCGACCCGGACTAGCGGGAGGGCCTTTGAGCAGTTCTTC
cdr3_aa: CAWSVSTRTSGRAFEQFF
d_call: TRBD2
clone_size: -
cdr3_length: 18
j_call: TRBJ2-1
v_call: TRBV30

cdr3_nt: TGTGCCAGCAGCCTCGGTTTAGGACTGTTTTTT
cdr3_aa: CASSLGLGLFF
d_call: -
clone_size: once
cdr3_length: 11
j_call: TRBJ1-4
v_call: TRBV11-2

cdr3_nt: TGTGCCAGCTCACCAGGCGGGCCGGGAGATACGCAGTATTTT
cdr3_aa: CASSPGGPGDTQYF
d_call: -
clone_size: -
cdr3_length: 14
j_call: TRBJ2-3
v_call: TRBV18

cdr3_nt: TGTGCCAGCAGCCGCCGGCTAGCGAAAACTACCTACGAGCAGTACTTC
cdr3_aa: CASSRRLAKTTYEQYF
d_call: -
clone_size: many
cdr3_length: 16
j_call: TRBJ2-7
v_call: TRBV12-3/TRBV12-4

cdr3_nt: TGTGCCAGCAGCCGCTCGGAGGTCCAAGAGCAGTACTTC
cdr3_aa: CASSRSEVQEQYF
d_call: -
clone_size: few
cdr3_length: 13
j_call: TRBJ2-7
v_call: TRBV7-2

cdr3_nt: TGTGCCAGCAGGTACTGGGGCAGGGGGAAGGAGACCCAGTACTTC
cdr3_aa: CASRYWGRGKETQYF
d_call: TRBD1
clone_size: -
cdr3_length: 15
j_call: TRBJ2-5
v_call: TRBV27

cdr3_nt: TGTGCCAGCAGTAACCCCGGTAGCGGGAGGTGGTCTGGGGCCAACGTCCTGACTTTC
cdr3_aa: CASSNPGSGRWSGANVLTF
d_call: TRBD2
clone_size: many
cdr3_length: 19
j_call: TRBJ2-6
v_call: TRBV28

cdr3_nt: TGCGCCAGCAGGGTCGTAGGAGGCGGGAATGAGCAGTTCTTC
cdr3_aa: CASRVVGGGNEQFF
d_call: -
clone_size: -
cdr3_length: 14
j_call: TRBJ2-1
v_call: TRBV5-1

cdr3_nt: TGCGCCAGCAGCCCGCGAAATGGCGCTGGAGGGGCCAACGTCCTGACTTTC
cdr3_aa: CASSPRNGAGGANVLTF
d_call: -
clone_size: -
cdr3_length: 17
j_call: TRBJ2-6
v_call: TRBV5-1

cdr3_nt: TGTGCCAGCAGAAAAAGGACGACGGCGGACACTGAAGCTTTCTTT
cdr3_aa: CASRKRTTADTEAFF
d_call: -
clone_size: -
cdr3_length: 15
j_call: TRBJ1-1
v_call: TRBV19

cdr3_nt: TGTGCCAGCAGCGACGGACAGGCGCCCACAGATACGCAGTATTTT
cdr3_aa: CASSDGQAPTDTQYF
d_call: TRBD1
clone_size: many
cdr3_length: 15
j_call: TRBJ2-3
v_call: TRBV7-9

cdr3_nt: TGTGCCAGCAGCGGGAACAGGGGAGCGGACACTGAAGCTTTCTTT
cdr3_aa: CASSGNRGADTEAFF
d_call: TRBD1
clone_size: -
cdr3_length: 15
j_call: TRBJ1-1
v_call: TRBV5-6

cdr3_nt: TGTGCCAGCAGCCGCGAATACACGAGCGGACTAGCGGAACAAGAGACCCAGTACTTC
cdr3_aa: CASSREYTSGLAEQETQYF
d_call: TRBD2
clone_size: -
cdr3_length: 19
j_call: TRBJ2-5
v_call: TRBV7-2

cdr3_nt: TGTGCCAGCAGCTGGGACAGGGGGTTTTCCTACGAGCAGTACTTC
cdr3_aa: CASSWDRGFSYEQYF
d_call: TRBD1
clone_size: -
cdr3_length: 15
j_call: TRBJ2-7
v_call: TRBV6-2/TRBV6-3

cdr3_nt: TGTGCCAGCAGCTTGGAGCCGCCGGGCACAGATACGCAGTATTTT
cdr3_aa: CASSLEPPGTDTQYF
d_call: -
clone_size: -
cdr3_length: 15
j_call: TRBJ2-3
v_call: TRBV5-4

cdr3_nt: TGTGCCAGCAGCTTAGAAAGTGGGATAGCCAAAAACATTCAGTACTTC
cdr3_aa: CASSLESGIAKNIQYF
d_call: -
clone_size: few
cdr3_length: 16
j_call: TRBJ2-4
v_call: TRBV7-2

cdr3_nt: TGTGCCAGCAGCTTAGCGCTTAGGGGCGAGCAGTACTTC
cdr3_aa: CASSLALRGEQYF
d_call: -
clone_size: few
cdr3_length: 13
j_call: TRBJ2-7
v_call: TRBV7-2

cdr3_nt: TGTGCCAGCCTGTCCGGGACAGGGGGGGAAAAACTGTTTTTT
cdr3_aa: CASLSGTGGEKLFF
d_call: TRBD1
clone_size: -
cdr3_length: 14
j_call: TRBJ1-4
v_call: TRBV28

cdr3_nt: TGCGCCAGCAGCGCCCTGGGAAGCACTGAAGCTTTCTTT
cdr3_aa: CASSALGSTEAFF
d_call: -
clone_size: few
cdr3_length: 13
j_call: TRBJ1-1
v_call: TRBV5-1

cdr3_nt: TGTGCCAGCAGTTATGGGGGCGGGACTGCTTTTGTCTATGAGCAGTTCTTC
cdr3_aa: CASSYGGGTAFVYEQFF
d_call: -
clone_size: -
cdr3_length: 17
j_call: TRBJ2-1
v_call: TRBV6-6

cdr3_nt: TGTGCCAGCAGCCCATCCACTAGCGGGAGTCCAGATGCGCAGTATTTT
cdr3_aa: CASSPSTSGSPDAQYF
d_call: TRBD2
clone_size: once
cdr3_length: 16
j_call: TRBJ2-3
v_call: TRBV12-3/TRBV12-4

cdr3_nt: TGCAGTGCTAGTGGCGGGAGGGCCCAGGAGACCCAGTACTTC
cdr3_aa: CSASGGRAQETQYF
d_call: TRBD2
clone_size: few
cdr3_length: 14
j_call: TRBJ2-5
v_call: TRBV20-1

cdr3_nt: TGTGCCAGCAGTAGTCCCCGCAGGGGGCCTCGTGGCTACACCTTC
cdr3_aa: CASSSPRRGPRGYTF
d_call: TRBD1
clone_size: -
cdr3_length: 15
j_call: TRBJ1-2
v_call: TRBV6-8

cdr3_nt: TGTGCCAGTCGGACCATCAGGGGAGCTTTCTTT
cdr3_aa: CASRTIRGAFF
d_call: -
clone_size: -
cdr3_length: 11
j_call: TRBJ1-1
v_call: TRBV28

cdr3_nt: TGTGCCAGCAGTTACAAAGGGACAGGGGGAAGGACTGAAGCTTTCTTT
cdr3_aa: CASSYKGTGGRTEAFF
d_call: TRBD1
clone_size: -
cdr3_length: 16
j_call: TRBJ1-1
v_call: TRBV6-6

cdr3_nt: TGTGCCAGTAGTGGAGACAAGATCAATGAGCAGTTCTTC
cdr3_aa: CASSGDKINEQFF
d_call: -
clone_size: -
cdr3_length: 13
j_call: TRBJ2-1
v_call: TRBV19

cdr3_nt: TGTGCCACCGATGCCGGTGGTGAGCAGTTCTTC
cdr3_aa: CATDAGGEQFF
d_call: -
clone_size: few
cdr3_length: 11
j_call: TRBJ2-1
v_call: TRBV28

cdr3_nt: TGTGCCAGCAGTGGGACTAGCGGGACCCACACCGGGGAGCTGTTTTTT
cdr3_aa: CASSGTSGTHTGELFF
d_call: TRBD2
clone_size: many
cdr3_length: 16
j_call: TRBJ2-2
v_call: TRBV7-2

cdr3_nt: TGTGCCAGCAGCGTAGCCTTACGGGGAGGGGCGGAGACCCAGTACTTC
cdr3_aa: CASSVALRGGAETQYF
d_call: TRBD2
clone_size: few
cdr3_length: 16
j_call: TRBJ2-5
v_call: TRBV9

cdr3_nt: TGTGCCACGGGACAGGGCGTTAGCTCTGGGGCCAACGTCCTGACTTTC
cdr3_aa: CATGQGVSSGANVLTF
d_call: TRBD1
clone_size: -
cdr3_length: 16
j_call: TRBJ2-6
v_call: TRBV2

cdr3_nt: TGTGCCAGCAGTTACTCAGGGGAGAACACTGAAGCTTTCTTT
cdr3_aa: CASSYSGENTEAFF
d_call: -
clone_size: few
cdr3_length: 14
j_call: TRBJ1-1
v_call: TRBV6-2/TRBV6-3

cdr3_nt: TGTGCCAGCAGTCCTCAACTAACCCCGAGGGGGGAGCAGTACTTC
cdr3_aa: CASSPQLTPRGEQYF
d_call: -
clone_size: many
cdr3_length: 15
j_call: TRBJ2-7
v_call: TRBV7-2

cdr3_nt: TGTGCCAGCAGCGATCAAGCGGGAAACAACGAGCAGTACTTC
cdr3_aa: CASSDQAGNNEQYF
d_call: TRBD2
clone_size: -
cdr3_length: 14
j_call: TRBJ2-7
v_call: TRBV5-4

cdr3_nt: TGCGCCAGCAGCCTCCGCCGGGATCGTACAGATACGCAGTATTTT
cdr3_aa: CASSLRRDRTDTQYF
d_call: -
clone_size: medium-sized
cdr3_length: 15
j_call: TRBJ2-3
v_call: TRBV4-1

cdr3_nt: TGTGCCAGCAGTTACCCCCGGACGGGAAGCACAGATACGCAGTATTTT
cdr3_aa: CASSYPRTGSTDTQYF
d_call: -
clone_size: few
cdr3_length: 16
j_call: TRBJ2-3
v_call: TRBV6-6

cdr3_nt: TGTGCCACCTTCATCCGTGGAGGCAATGAGCAGTTCTTC
cdr3_aa: CATFIRGGNEQFF
d_call: -
clone_size: -
cdr3_length: 13
j_call: TRBJ2-1
v_call: TRBV10-3

cdr3_nt: TGTGCCGGCACCGAGGCTAGCGGGAGGGCTGATGAGCAGTTCTTC
cdr3_aa: CAGTEASGRADEQFF
d_call: TRBD2
clone_size: many
cdr3_length: 15
j_call: TRBJ2-1
v_call: TRBV7-8

cdr3_nt: TGTGCCAGCAGTTTAACCTTGGGCCAGAGCTACACCTTC
cdr3_aa: CASSLTLGQSYTF
d_call: -
clone_size: -
cdr3_length: 13
j_call: TRBJ1-2
v_call: TRBV12-3/TRBV12-4

cdr3_nt: TGTGCCAGCAGTGAAGCCGGGACAGGGGGCTACGAGCAGTACTTC
cdr3_aa: CASSEAGTGGYEQYF
d_call: TRBD1
clone_size: many
cdr3_length: 15
j_call: TRBJ2-7
v_call: TRBV6-1

cdr3_nt: TGTGCCAGCAGCTGGGTGTGGACAGGGGTCATTGAGCAGTTCTTC
cdr3_aa: CASSWVWTGVIEQFF
d_call: TRBD1
clone_size: few
cdr3_length: 15
j_call: TRBJ2-1
v_call: TRBV11-2

cdr3_nt: TGTGCCAGTGGGGGACAGGGCCAAGATAACACTGAAGCTTTCTTT
cdr3_aa: CASGGQGQDNTEAFF
d_call: TRBD1
clone_size: -
cdr3_length: 15
j_call: TRBJ1-1
v_call: TRBV19

cdr3_nt: TGTGCCAGTAATTCAGCGGGACTACTCAGCTCCTACAATGAGCAGTTCTTC
cdr3_aa: CASNSAGLLSSYNEQFF
d_call: TRBD2
clone_size: -
cdr3_length: 17
j_call: TRBJ2-1
v_call: TRBV19

cdr3_nt: TGTGCCAGTGACGGACGGGGGGGCACAGATACGCAGTATTTT
cdr3_aa: CASDGRGGTDTQYF
d_call: TRBD2
clone_size: -
cdr3_length: 14
j_call: TRBJ2-3
v_call: TRBV19

cdr3_nt: TGTGCCAGCAGCTTGGGCAGGGGTAGGACCTACGAGCAGTACTTC
cdr3_aa: CASSLGRGRTYEQYF
d_call: -
clone_size: few
cdr3_length: 15
j_call: TRBJ2-7
v_call: TRBV7-2

cdr3_nt: TGTGCCAGCAGCTCGGACAGGGGGCCAGATACGCAGTATTTT
cdr3_aa: CASSSDRGPDTQYF
d_call: TRBD1
clone_size: -
cdr3_length: 14
j_call: TRBJ2-3
v_call: TRBV7-9